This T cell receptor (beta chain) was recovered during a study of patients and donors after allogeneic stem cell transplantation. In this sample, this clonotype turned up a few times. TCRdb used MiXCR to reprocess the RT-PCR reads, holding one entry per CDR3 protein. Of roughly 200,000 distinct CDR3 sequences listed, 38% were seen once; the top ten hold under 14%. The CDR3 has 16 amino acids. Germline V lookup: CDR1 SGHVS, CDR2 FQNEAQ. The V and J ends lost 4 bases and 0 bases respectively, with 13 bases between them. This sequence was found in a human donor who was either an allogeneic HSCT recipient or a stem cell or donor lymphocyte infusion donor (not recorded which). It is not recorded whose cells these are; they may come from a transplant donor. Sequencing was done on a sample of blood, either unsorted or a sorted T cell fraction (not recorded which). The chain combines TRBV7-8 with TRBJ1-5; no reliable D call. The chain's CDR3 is CASSSQWGNSNQPQHF. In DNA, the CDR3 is TGTGCCAGCAGCTCTCAATGGGGAAATAGCAATCAGCCCCAGCATTTT.